The T cell receptor (beta chain) under discussion was sequenced for a study of shared clonotypes between healthy human individuals. Germline CDR1 and CDR2: SGHRS and YFSETQ. With 5 bases removed from V and 0 bases from J, the gap between germline ends came to 11 bases. The CDR3 is 14 residues long. Study outcomes and limitations: Investigators expected sequencing depth to affect clonotype sharing among donors.

Naive CD45RA+ and memory CD45RA-negative subsets were split from CD4+ cells. Clones were read by immunoSEQ multiplex PCR, and TCRdb kept only the in-frame ones, dropping some. Of some 900,000 clones in the sample, 76% were seen once. A word on this clone: What it binds is not known.

V and J are TRBV5-1 and TRBJ2-5; perhaps D is TRBD1 or TRBD2 (5 bases each). The sequence came from a man younger than 35 in good health. Sequencing was done on a sample of memory CD4+ T cells sorted from blood. The subset denotes: CD45RA-negative fraction. The CDR3 region has the DNA TGCGCCAGCAGTTCCGGGACCCACCAAGAGACCCAGTACTTC. Translation: CASSSGTHQETQYF.